This TCR beta chain derives from a study of neurological immune-mediated disorders (dated by TCRdb to between 2019 and 2020). About the study as a whole: Peripheral blood TCR-beta repertoires from HTLV-I-associated myelopathy (HAM/TSP) patients, multiple sclerosis patients and healthy controls were compared by UMI-based sequencing. Longitudinal samples, technical triplicates and paired sorted CD4+ and CD8+ T-cell subsets, alongside PBMC samples, were included among the roughly 97 TCR-beta libraries. Of the 68 subjects in the cohort, about 14 were HAM/TSP patients, some 35 were multiple sclerosis patients, and about 20 were healthy controls. Paper-wide results and their limitations: No identical CDR3 amino acid sequences were found to be shared among expanded clones across subjects, suggesting that TCR-beta repertoires were private in all groups. The highest TCR clonal expansion was observed in HAM/TSP patients, whereas the lowest was observed in MS patients, even when compared with healthy controls.

Note on this clonotype: The antigen it recognizes is unknown. Base-call qualities are not available, and no considerably larger clone is one nucleotide away.

The healthy controls were volunteers from a blood bank in Maryland, USA. Unsorted PBMC libraries were generated from 2 million PBMCs stored in RNAlater at -80 °C until RNA extraction. Peripheral blood was subjected to Ficoll-Hypaque density gradient centrifugation to isolate PBMCs, which were then cryopreserved in liquid nitrogen. V is reduced by 6 bases and J by 0 bases, leaving a spacing of 9 bases between them. The CDR1 and CDR2 encoded by the germline V gene (reference sequence) are MNHNY and SVGAGI. From the cysteine up to the phenylalanine, the CDR3 has a length of 13 residues. Here the CDR3 DNA is all that survives: 39 bases in frame from base 1. cDNA was synthesized by template-switch 5'RACE using a primer carrying a 10-nucleotide random unique molecular identifier by which each TCR transcript was tagged. Over 160 million TCR-beta sequences, covering 15-18 subjects, were produced in each sequencing run. The RNeasy kit was used to extract total RNA. The KAPA Real-time Library Amplification kit was used to amplify TCR-beta VDJ regions with primers targeting the TCR constant region and the 5'RACE anchor. Sample indexes and Illumina adaptors were added in a first PCR, after which library yield was increased in a second PCR. After Ampure bead purification, the roughly 650 bp TCR product was size-selected on a 2% E-gel SizeSelection system. Before pooling, libraries had their quality checked on a Bioanalyzer, their concentration measured with Qubit, and their quantity determined with the Kapa Library Quantification kit. Paired-end 2 x 150 bp sequencing of the libraries was performed on an Illumina HiSeq 2500. To increase sequence diversity, roughly 24-32% phiX was spiked into each library pool. In the authors' own workflow: Quality-filtered reads were processed with the UMI-based MiGEC pipeline, and over 85% of raw TCR sequences were removed by the MiGEC pipeline during error correction. IMGT germline references were used for alignment of VDJ genes, and clonotypes were defined by a unique CDR3 amino acid sequence together with V-J genes. VDJtools evaluated clonal expansion, Shannon diversity and CDR3 relatedness (CalcPairwiseDistances, ClusterSamples); CLCbio workbench built phylogenetic trees. Clones with at least 8 unique UMIs were defined as expanded, with this threshold being based on coefficient-of-variation modelling across technical triplicates. TCRdb's own reprocessing of the public reads used fastp at Q25 and MiXCR and kept productive beta chains. Every CDR3 protein is listed once, alongside the most common genes and DNA of its rows. Clone size and V and J calls follow TCRdb, not the original study. For this sample the table gives 50,000 or so distinct CDR3 sequences, of which more than 20% were detected only once. The ten largest clones take up roughly 25% of the sample.

The source is a woman in her 70s in good health. The V and J segments used are TRBV6-6 and TRBJ2-7, and possibly TRBD2, on 6 matching bases. The sequencing sample was made of PBMCs. The CDR3 is CASSPGSSYEQYF. The DNA sequence follows: TGTGCCAGCAGCCCCGGGAGCTCCTACGAGCAGTACTTC.